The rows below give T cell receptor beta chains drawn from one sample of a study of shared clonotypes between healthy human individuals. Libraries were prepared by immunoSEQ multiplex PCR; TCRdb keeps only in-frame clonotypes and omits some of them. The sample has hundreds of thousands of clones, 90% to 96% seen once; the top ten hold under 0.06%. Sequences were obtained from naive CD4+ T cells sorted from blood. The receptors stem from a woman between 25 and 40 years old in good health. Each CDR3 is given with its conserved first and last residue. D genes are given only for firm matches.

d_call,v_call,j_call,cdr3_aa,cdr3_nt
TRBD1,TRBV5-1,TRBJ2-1,CASRSGTGVYNEQFF,TGCGCCAGCAGGTCCGGGACAGGGGTATACAATGAGCAGTTCTTC
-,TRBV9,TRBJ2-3,CASGRGEEITDTQYF,TGTGCCAGCGGGAGGGGGGAGGAGATCACAGATACGCAGTATTTT
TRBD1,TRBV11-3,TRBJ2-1,CASSPGTGGFSGEQFF,TGTGCCAGCAGCCCAGGGACAGGGGGCTTTTCGGGTGAGCAGTTCTTC
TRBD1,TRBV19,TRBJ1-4,CASSMGQGANEKLFF,TGTGCCAGTAGTATGGGACAGGGGGCTAATGAAAAACTGTTTTTT
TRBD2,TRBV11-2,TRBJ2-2,CASSGSGRGTGELFF,TGTGCCAGCAGTGGTAGCGGGAGGGGGACCGGGGAGCTGTTTTTT
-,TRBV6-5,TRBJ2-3,CASSTGPPDTQYF,TGTGCCAGCAGCACCGGCCCCCCAGATACGCAGTATTTT
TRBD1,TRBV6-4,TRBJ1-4,CASSPTGGSNEKLFF,TGTGCCAGCAGCCCGACAGGGGGCAGTAATGAAAAACTGTTTTTT
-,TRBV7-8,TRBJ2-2,CASSVSGTTGELFF,TGTGCCAGCAGCGTTAGCGGAACCACCGGGGAGCTGTTTTTT
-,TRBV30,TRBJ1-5,CAWNRLYNQPQHF,TGTGCCTGGAATCGACTTTACAATCAGCCCCAGCATTTT
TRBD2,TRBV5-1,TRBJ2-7,CASSRLAGDNEQYF,TGCGCCAGCAGCCGCCTAGCGGGAGACAACGAGCAGTACTTC
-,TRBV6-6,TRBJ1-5,CASSPRYSTNQPQHF,TGTGCCAGCAGCCCCAGATACAGCACCAATCAGCCCCAGCATTTT
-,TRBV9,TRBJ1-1,CASSPLSGMNTEAFF,TGTGCCAGCAGCCCGCTGAGCGGTATGAACACTGAAGCTTTCTTT
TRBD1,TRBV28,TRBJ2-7,CASSSDRRWAYEQYF,TGTGCCAGCAGTTCGGACAGGAGATGGGCCTACGAGCAGTACTTC